Listed here are 18 T cell receptor beta chains from one sample, sequenced in a study of vaccination effects on CD4 cells after COVID-19. Researchers isolated CD4+ T cells once around 11 days of culture had elapsed. Each participant was administered two doses of either the BNT162b2 or the mRNA-1273 vaccine. Only in-frame clones appear in the TCRdb table, and some are missing; sequencing was by immunoSEQ multiplex PCR. The profile shows over 8,000 clones, around 76% of them singletons. Antigen specificity for these receptors is unknown. Sequences were derived from CD4+ T cells from PBMCs cultured without peptide, sampled after COVID-19 vaccination. The receptors stem from a human donor who received a COVID-19 vaccine.

The chain joins TRBV30 to TRBJ2-5; D tentatively reads TRBD1 or TRBD2 (5 bases each). The CDR3 is 15 residues long. Trimming removed 0 bases from V and 5 bases from J, with 16 bases in between. Germline CDR1 GTSNPN, CDR2 SVGIG (reference sequence). The CDR3 coding sequence is TGTGCCTGGAGTGTCGGGGCGGGTTGGTTGGAGACCCAGTACTTC. Protein sequence: CAWSVGAGWLETQYF.

The gene calls are TRBV9 and TRBJ2-7, with 7 bases lining up with TRBD1. Germline loops: CDR1 SGDLS, CDR2 YYNGEE. V trimming: 0 bases; J trimming: 1 base; junction bases outside the gene matches: 13. CDR3 length equals 18 residues. The CDR3 region is CASSVGGHPTGLSYEQYF. CDR3 nucleotide sequence: TGTGCCAGCAGCGTAGGGGGCCACCCGACAGGGTTGTCCTACGAGCAGTACTTC.

The chain carries TRBV4-2 and TRBJ2-5; the match to TRBD2 covers 15 bases. CDR1 LGHNA and CDR2 YNFKEQ come from the germline V gene. CDR3 length equals 20 residues. J was trimmed by 5 bases and V by 2 bases; bases with no gene match: 15. The CDR3 region has the DNA TGTGCCAGCAGCCAACCACAAGACCGGACTAGCGGGAGGGCCCGTGAGACCCAGTACTTC. Encoded protein: CASSQPQDRTSGRARETQYF.

V is TRBV5-8 and J is TRBJ2-2; 9 nucleotides match TRBD1. The CDR3 length is 17 residues. V lost 4 bases and J lost 1; bases outside the gene matches: 8. Germline loops: CDR1 SGHTS, CDR2 YDEGEE. Here the CDR3 DNA reads TGTGCCAGCAGCCCCAGACCGGGACAGGGGAACACCGGGGAGCTGTTTTTT. Its protein is CASSPRPGQGNTGELFF. The entire variable domain, with the rest obtained from reference TRBV5-8 and TRBJ2-2, is as follows: EAGVTQSPTHLIKTRGQQATLRCSPISGHTSVYWYQQALGLGLQFLLWYDEGEERNRGNFPPRFSGRQFPNYSSELNVNALELEDSALYLCASSPRPGQGNTGELFFGEGSRLTVL.

The chain recombines TRBV4-1 with TRBJ2-5, with 8 bases matching TRBD2. CDR1 and CDR2 from the germline V gene are MGHRA and YSYEKL. The V and J ends lost 0 bases and 3 bases, in that order; junction bases with no gene match: 9. The CDR3 consists of 17 residues. CDR3 in DNA: TGCGCCAGCAGCCAAGATACCAGCGGGGGACGAAAAGAGACCCAGTACTTC. Protein sequence: CASSQDTSGGRKETQYF.

The J gene is TRBJ2-3, the V gene TRBV3-1 (or the pseudogene TRBV3-2); D is unclear. V lost 4 bases, J lost 6 bases, and 8 bases lay in between. In germline, CDR1 is LGHDT, CDR2 YNNKEL (reference sequence). The CDR3 runs 12 residues. CDR3 amino acids: CASSPQRDTQYF. DNA of the CDR3: TGTGCCAGCAGCCCTCAGAGGGATACGCAGTATTTT.

V and J are TRBV7-8 and TRBJ1-2; D gene unclear. This CDR3 spans 14 amino acids. Germline V gene sequence: CDR1 SGHVS, CDR2 FQNEAQ. Trimming shortened V by 5 bases and J by 8 bases, and 18 bases separated the two germline ends. CDR3 bases: TGTGCCAGCAGCCGAGGTGGCCAAGTTGCCGGCTACACCTTC. The encoded protein is CASSRGGQVAGYTF.

The chain employs TRBV2 and TRBJ2-4; 7 bases match TRBD1. The V gene end was trimmed by 5 bases and the J gene end by 9 bases; junction bases not matched to a gene: 7. The germline V gene encodes CDR1 SNHLY and CDR2 FYNNEI. This CDR3 has 13 amino acids. The CDR3 DNA reads TGTGCCAGCAGTAACAGGGGTGGGGGCATTCAGTACTTC. Encoded protein: CASSNRGGGIQYF.

This clone was recorded once. The chain recombines TRBV24-1 with TRBJ1-4; 9 bases are a match to TRBD1. J lost 6 bases, V lost 2 bases, and 6 bases had no gene match. CDR1 is KGHDR and CDR2 is SFDVKD in the germline V gene. The CDR3 extends over 16 amino acids. In nucleotides, the CDR3 is TGTGCCACCAGTGATTCGCCGGGACAGGGAGATGAAAAACTGTTTTTT. It codes for CATSDSPGQGDEKLFF.

The chain couples TRBV4-3 to TRBJ2-3; the match to TRBD2 covers 13 bases. After removal of 3 bases from V and 10 bases from J, the junction contained 16 bases not matched to a gene. CDR1 and CDR2 (germline): LGHNA, YSLEER. The CDR3 is made up of 18 amino acids. The CDR3 loop reads CASSHIGGTSGGVGAQYF. The CDR3 nucleotides are TGCGCCAGCAGCCATATAGGGGGTACTAGCGGGGGGGTAGGGGCGCAGTATTTT.

The rearrangement uses TRBV7-8 and TRBJ2-3; 9 positions match TRBD1. Germline V lookup: CDR1 SGHVS, CDR2 FQNEAQ. The V and J ends lost 1 base and 1 base, in that order; junction bases with no gene match: 6. This CDR3 comprises 17 residues. CDR3 in amino acids: CASSLVSGQGRTDTQYF. CDR3 sequence (DNA): TGTGCCAGCAGCTTAGTGTCTGGACAGGGGCGCACAGATACGCAGTATTTT.

The chain has TRBV5-1 and TRBJ2-1; 8 bases map to TRBD1. There are 15 residues in the CDR3. Germline CDR1 and CDR2: SGHRS and YFSETQ. After removal of 3 bases from V and 6 bases from J, the junction contained 8 bases not matched to a gene. Written as DNA, the CDR3 is TGCGCCAGCAGCTCCGACAGGGGAGGCTCCAATGAGCAGTTCTTC. It yields the protein CASSSDRGGSNEQFF. The whole variable domain, filled in from reference TRBV5-1 and TRBJ2-1, reads KAGVTQTPRYLIKTRGQQVTLSCSPISGHRSVSWYQQTPGQGLQFLFEYFSETQRNKGNFPGRFSGRQFSNSRSEMNVSTLELGDSALYLCASSSDRGGSNEQFFGPGTRLTVL.

The chain links TRBV2 to TRBJ1-2; the D gene is possibly TRBD1 (5 bases). This CDR3 has 13 amino acids. The V and J ends lost 7 bases and 4 bases respectively, with 13 bases between them. The germline V gene has CDR1 SNHLY and CDR2 FYNNEI. The CDR3 here is CASNPGPGYGYTF. The CDR3 coding sequence is TGTGCCAGCAACCCAGGGCCCGGCTATGGCTACACCTTC. Based on the CDR3 plus reference TRBV2 and TRBJ1-2, the full variable domain is EPEVTQTPSHQVTQMGQEVILRCVPISNHLYFYWYRQILGQKVEFLVSFYNNEISEKSEIFDDQFSVERPDGSNFTLKIRSTKLEDSAMYFCASNPGPGYGYTFGSGTRLTVV.

This chain links TRBV5-6 with TRBJ1-5; D unclear. The ends were cut back, 7 bases at V and 4 bases at J, with 15 bases in the middle. CDR3 length equals 14 residues. The germline V gene has CDR1 SGHDT and CDR2 YYEEEE. The CDR3 here is CASSYRLLNQPQHF. In DNA, the CDR3 is TGTGCCAGCTCGTACCGACTGCTGAATCAGCCCCAGCATTTT.

CDR3 coding DNA: TGTGCCAGTAGTATAGACAGGGACGCCGGCTACACCTTC. Amino acid sequence: CASSIDRDAGYTF. J is TRBJ1-2 and V is TRBV19, with D possibly matching TRBD1 (5 bases). V gave up 0 bases and J gave up 8 bases, with 10 bases separating them. This CDR3 has 13 residues. Germline CDR1 is LNHDA and CDR2 is SQIVND (reference sequence).

V usage is TRBV10-1 and J usage is TRBJ1-5; 7 bases line up with TRBD1. The ends lost 0 bases at V and 3 bases at J; junction bases unmatched: 8. This CDR3 region has 17 residues. Germline V gene sequence: CDR1 WNHNN, CDR2 SYGVQD (reference sequence). The CDR3: CASSESGGQAINQPQHF. Here the CDR3 DNA reads TGCGCCAGCAGTGAGTCTGGAGGACAGGCGATCAATCAGCCCCAGCATTTT.

V and J are TRBV2 and TRBJ2-7; 11 positions agree with TRBD2. Germline V CDR1 and CDR2: SNHLY, FYNNEI. V lost 7 bases, J lost 0 bases, and 11 bases stayed unmatched. CDR3 length: 17 amino acids. The CDR3 is CASKLAGGPRSSYEQYF. The CDR3 bases are TGTGCCAGCAAGCTAGCGGGGGGACCGCGAAGCTCCTACGAGCAGTACTTC.

The CDR3 region is CASSGTGRGETQYF. CDR3 bases: TGTGCCAGCAGCGGGACAGGGAGGGGGGAGACCCAGTACTTC. This chain uses TRBV5-6 with TRBJ2-5, with 9 bases aligning to TRBD1. Germline V gives CDR1 SGHDT, CDR2 YYEEEE. With 4 bases clipped from V and 5 bases from J, the junction kept 6 bases outside the gene matches. This CDR3 contains 14 residues.